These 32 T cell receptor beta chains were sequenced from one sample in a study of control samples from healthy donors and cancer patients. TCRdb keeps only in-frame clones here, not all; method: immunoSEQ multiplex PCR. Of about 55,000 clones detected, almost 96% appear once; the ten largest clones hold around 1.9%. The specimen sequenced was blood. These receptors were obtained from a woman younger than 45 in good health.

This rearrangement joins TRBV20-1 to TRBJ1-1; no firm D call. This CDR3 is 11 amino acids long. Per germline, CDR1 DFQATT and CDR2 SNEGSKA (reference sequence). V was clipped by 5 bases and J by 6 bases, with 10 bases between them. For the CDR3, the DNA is TGCAGTGCTCGTCGGGCACCTGAAGCTTTCTTT. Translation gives CSARRAPEAFF.

The CDR3 loop reads CARTGGTSGGGSTDTQYF. The CDR3 DNA reads as TGTGCCCGCACAGGGGGGACTAGCGGCGGGGGAAGTACAGATACGCAGTATTTT. The rearrangement uses TRBV2 and TRBJ2-3; 11 bases align to TRBD2. J lost 3 bases, V lost 11 bases, and 19 bases had no gene match. The germline gives CDR1 SNHLY, CDR2 FYNNEI. The CDR3 extends over 18 amino acids. Full variable domain (remainder filled in from reference TRBV2 and TRBJ2-3): EPEVTQTPSHQVTQMGQEVILRCVPISNHLYFYWYRQILGQKVEFLVSFYNNEISEKSEIFDDQFSVERPDGSNFTLKIRSTKLEDSAMYFCARTGGTSGGGSTDTQYFGPGTRLTVL.

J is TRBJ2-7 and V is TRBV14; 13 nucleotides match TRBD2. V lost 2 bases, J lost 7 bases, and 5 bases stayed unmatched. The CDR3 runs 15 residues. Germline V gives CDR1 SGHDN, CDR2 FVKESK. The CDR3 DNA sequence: TGTGCCAGCAGCCAATACGGACTAGCGGGAGATGAGCAGTACTTC. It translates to CASSQYGLAGDEQYF.

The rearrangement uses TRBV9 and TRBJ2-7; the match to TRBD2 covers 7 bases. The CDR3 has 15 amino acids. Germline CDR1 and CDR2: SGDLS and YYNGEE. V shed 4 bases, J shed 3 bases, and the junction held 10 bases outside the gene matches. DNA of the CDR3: TGTGCCAGCAGCCCGCAGGGACTAACGAACTACGAGCAGTACTTC. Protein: CASSPQGLTNYEQYF.

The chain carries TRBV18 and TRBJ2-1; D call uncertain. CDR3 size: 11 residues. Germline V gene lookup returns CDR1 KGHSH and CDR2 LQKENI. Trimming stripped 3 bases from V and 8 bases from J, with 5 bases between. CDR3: CASSPAYEQFF. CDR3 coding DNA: TGTGCCAGCTCACCCGCGTATGAGCAGTTCTTC.

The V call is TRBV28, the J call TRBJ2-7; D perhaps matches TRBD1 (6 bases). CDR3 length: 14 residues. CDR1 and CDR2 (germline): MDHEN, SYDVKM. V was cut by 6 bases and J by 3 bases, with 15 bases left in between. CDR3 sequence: CASRTGSSGYEQYF. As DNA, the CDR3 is TGTGCCAGCAGAACAGGGTCATCGGGCTACGAGCAGTACTTC.

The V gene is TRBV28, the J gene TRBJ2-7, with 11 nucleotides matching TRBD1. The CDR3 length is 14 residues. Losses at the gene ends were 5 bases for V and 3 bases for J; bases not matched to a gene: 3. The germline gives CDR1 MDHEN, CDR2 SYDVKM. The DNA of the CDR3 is TGTGCCAGCAGTAAGGGGACAGGGGGCTACGAGCAGTACTTC. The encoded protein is CASSKGTGGYEQYF.

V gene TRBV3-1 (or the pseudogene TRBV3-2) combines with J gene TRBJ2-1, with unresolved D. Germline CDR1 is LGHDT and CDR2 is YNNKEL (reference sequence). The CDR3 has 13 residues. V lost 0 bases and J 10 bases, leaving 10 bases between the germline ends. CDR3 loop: CASSQEVAWEQFF. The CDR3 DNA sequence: TGTGCCAGCAGCCAAGAAGTAGCTTGGGAGCAGTTCTTC.

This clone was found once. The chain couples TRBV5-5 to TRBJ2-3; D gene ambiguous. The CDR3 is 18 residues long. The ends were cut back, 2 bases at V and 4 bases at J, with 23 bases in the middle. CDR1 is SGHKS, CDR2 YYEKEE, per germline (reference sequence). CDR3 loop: CASSFSTGAPGVPDTQYF. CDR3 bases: TGTGCCAGCAGCTTCTCTACCGGCGCCCCGGGTGTCCCAGATACGCAGTATTTT. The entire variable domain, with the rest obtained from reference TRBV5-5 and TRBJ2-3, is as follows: DAGVTQSPTHLIKTRGQQVTLRCSPISGHKSVSWYQQVLGQGPQFIFQYYEKEERGRGNFPDRFSARQFPNYSSELNVNALLLGDSALYLCASSFSTGAPGVPDTQYFGPGTRLTVL.

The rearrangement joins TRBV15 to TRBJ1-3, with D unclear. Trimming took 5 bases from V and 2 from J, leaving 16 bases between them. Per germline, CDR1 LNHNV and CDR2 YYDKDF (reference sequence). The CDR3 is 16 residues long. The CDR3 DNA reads TGTGCCACCAGCCCCCGCTTGGACGGAGCTGGAAACACCATATATTTT. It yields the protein CATSPRLDGAGNTIYF.

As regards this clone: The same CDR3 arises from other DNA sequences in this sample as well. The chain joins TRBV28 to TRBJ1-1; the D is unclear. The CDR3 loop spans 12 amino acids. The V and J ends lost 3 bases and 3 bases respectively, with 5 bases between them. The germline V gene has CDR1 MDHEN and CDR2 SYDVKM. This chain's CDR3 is CASSLGYTEAFF. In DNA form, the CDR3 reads TGTGCCAGCAGTTTGGGGTACACTGAAGCTTTCTTT. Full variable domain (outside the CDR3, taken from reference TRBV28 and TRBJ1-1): DVKVTQSSRYLVKRTGEKVFLECVQDMDHENMFWYRQDPGLGLRLIYFSYDVKMKEKGDIPEGYSVSREKKERFSLILESASTNQTSMYLCASSLGYTEAFFGQGTRLTVV.

CDR3 amino acids: CASSMFSGGSYNEQFF. The CDR3 DNA is TGTGCCAGTAGTATGTTTAGCGGGGGCTCCTACAATGAGCAGTTCTTC. This chain joins TRBV19 and TRBJ2-1; 9 bases agree with TRBD2. The CDR3 loop spans 16 amino acids. Germline V gives CDR1 LNHDA, CDR2 SQIVND (reference sequence). V gave up 3 bases and J gave up 0 bases; unmatched junction bases: 3.

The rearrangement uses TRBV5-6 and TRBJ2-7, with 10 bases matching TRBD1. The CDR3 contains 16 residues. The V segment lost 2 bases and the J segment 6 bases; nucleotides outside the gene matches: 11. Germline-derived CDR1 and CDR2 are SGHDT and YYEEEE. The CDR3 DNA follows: TGTGCCAGCAGCTTCGCCGTAGGGACAGGGGTCGTCGAGCAGTACTTC. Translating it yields CASSFAVGTGVVEQYF.

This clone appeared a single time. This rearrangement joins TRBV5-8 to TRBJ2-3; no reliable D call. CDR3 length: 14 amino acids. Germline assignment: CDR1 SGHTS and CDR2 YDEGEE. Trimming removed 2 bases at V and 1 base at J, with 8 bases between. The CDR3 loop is CASSFRQRTDTQYF. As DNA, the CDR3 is TGTGCCAGCAGCTTCCGGCAGCGCACAGATACGCAGTATTTT.

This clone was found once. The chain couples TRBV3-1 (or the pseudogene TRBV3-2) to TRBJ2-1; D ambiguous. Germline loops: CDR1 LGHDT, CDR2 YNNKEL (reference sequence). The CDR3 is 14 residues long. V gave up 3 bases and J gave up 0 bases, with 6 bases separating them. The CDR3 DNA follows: TGTGCCAGCAGCCACGCTGGCTCCTACAATGAGCAGTTCTTC. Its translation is CASSHAGSYNEQFF.

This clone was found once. The chain's CDR3 is CAGHRSEEFF. Written as DNA, the CDR3 is TGTGCCGGCCATCGCAGTGAAGAGTTCTTC. The gene calls are TRBV6-5 and TRBJ2-1; D gene ambiguous. From germline, CDR1 is MNHEY and CDR2 SVGAGI. The V end lost 11 bases, the J end lost 14 bases, and 16 bases lay between the germline ends. The length of the CDR3 is 10 residues.

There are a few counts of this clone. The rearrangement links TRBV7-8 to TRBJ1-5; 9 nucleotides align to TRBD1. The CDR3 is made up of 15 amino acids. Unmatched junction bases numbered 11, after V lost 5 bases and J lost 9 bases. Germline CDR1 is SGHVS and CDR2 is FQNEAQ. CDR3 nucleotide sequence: TGTGCCAGCAGCCCAGGACAGGGGCCGGGTTGGCCCCAGCATTTT. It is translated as CASSPGQGPGWPQHF.

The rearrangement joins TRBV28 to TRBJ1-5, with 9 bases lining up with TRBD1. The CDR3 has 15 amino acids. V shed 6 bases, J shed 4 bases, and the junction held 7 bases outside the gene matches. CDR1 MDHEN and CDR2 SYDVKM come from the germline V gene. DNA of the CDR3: TGTGCCAGCAGCCCGAGGACAGGGGTTAATCAGCCCCAGCATTTT. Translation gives CASSPRTGVNQPQHF.

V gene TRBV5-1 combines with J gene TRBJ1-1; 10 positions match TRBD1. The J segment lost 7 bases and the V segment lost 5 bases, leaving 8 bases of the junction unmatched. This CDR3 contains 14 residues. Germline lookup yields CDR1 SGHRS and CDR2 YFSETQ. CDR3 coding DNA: TGCGCCAGCAGGGGCGACAGGGGGCAGGGTGAAGCTTTCTTT. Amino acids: CASRGDRGQGEAFF.

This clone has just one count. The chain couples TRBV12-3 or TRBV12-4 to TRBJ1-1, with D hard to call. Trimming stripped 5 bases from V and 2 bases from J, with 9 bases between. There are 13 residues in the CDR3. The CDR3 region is CASSRQLNTEAFF. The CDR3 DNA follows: TGTGCCAGCAGTCGGCAGTTAAACACTGAAGCTTTCTTT.

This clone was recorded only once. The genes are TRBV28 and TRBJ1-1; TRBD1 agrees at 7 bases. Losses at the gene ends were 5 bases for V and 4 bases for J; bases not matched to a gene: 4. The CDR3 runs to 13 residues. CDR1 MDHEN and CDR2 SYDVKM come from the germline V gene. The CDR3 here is CASSDRVGTEAFF. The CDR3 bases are TGTGCCAGCAGTGACAGGGTAGGCACTGAAGCTTTCTTT.

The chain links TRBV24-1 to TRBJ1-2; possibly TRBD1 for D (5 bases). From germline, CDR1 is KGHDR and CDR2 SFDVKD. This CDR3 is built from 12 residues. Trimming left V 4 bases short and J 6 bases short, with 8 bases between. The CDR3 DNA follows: TGTGCCACCAGTGACAGGGAAGATGGCTACACCTTC. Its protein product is CATSDREDGYTF.

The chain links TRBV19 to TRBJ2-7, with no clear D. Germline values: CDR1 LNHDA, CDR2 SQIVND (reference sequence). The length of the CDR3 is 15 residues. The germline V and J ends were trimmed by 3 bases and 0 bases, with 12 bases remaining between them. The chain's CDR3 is CASSMGQTGSYEQYF. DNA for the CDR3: TGTGCCAGTAGTATGGGTCAAACCGGCTCCTACGAGCAGTACTTC.

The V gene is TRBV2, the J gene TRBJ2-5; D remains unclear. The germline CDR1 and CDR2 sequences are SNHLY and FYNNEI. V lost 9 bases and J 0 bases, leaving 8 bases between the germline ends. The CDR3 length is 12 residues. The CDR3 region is CASTANQETQYF. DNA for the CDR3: TGTGCCAGTACAGCAAACCAAGAGACCCAGTACTTC.

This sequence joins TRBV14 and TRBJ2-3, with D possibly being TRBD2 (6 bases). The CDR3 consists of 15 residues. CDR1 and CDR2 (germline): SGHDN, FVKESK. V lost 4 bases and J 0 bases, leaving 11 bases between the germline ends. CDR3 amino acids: CASSLLASSTDTQYF. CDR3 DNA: TGTGCCAGCAGCCTTCTAGCGTCTAGCACAGATACGCAGTATTTT.

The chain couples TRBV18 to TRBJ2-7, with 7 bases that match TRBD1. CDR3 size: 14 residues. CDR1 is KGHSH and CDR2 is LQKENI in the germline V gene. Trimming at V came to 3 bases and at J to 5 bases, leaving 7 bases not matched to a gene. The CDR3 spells CASSPVRGMNEQYF. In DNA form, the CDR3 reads TGTGCCAGCTCACCGGTCAGGGGGATGAACGAGCAGTACTTC.

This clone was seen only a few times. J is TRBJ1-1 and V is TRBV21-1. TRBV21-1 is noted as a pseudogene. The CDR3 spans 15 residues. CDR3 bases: TGTGCCAGCAGCAGATCTAAGAGTATGAACACTGAAGCTTTCTTT. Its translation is CASSRSKSMNTEAFF.

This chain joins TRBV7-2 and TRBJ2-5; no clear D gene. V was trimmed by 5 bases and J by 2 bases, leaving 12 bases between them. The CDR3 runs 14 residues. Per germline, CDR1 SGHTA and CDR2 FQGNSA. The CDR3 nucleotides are TGTGCCAGCAGCGCCTCGGAACCTCAAGAGACCCAGTACTTC. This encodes CASSASEPQETQYF.

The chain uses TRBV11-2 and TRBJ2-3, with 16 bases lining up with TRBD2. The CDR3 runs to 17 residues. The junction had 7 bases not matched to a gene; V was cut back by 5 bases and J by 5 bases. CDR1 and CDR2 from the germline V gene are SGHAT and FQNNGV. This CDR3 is CASSPGTSGRAGDTQYF. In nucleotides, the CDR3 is TGTGCCAGCAGCCCCGGGACTAGCGGGAGGGCTGGAGATACGCAGTATTTT. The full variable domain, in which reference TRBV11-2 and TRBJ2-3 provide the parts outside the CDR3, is EAGVAQSPRYKIIEKRQSVAFWCNPISGHATLYWYQQILGQGPKLLIQFQNNGVVDDSQLPKDRFSAERLKGVDSTLKIQPAKLEDSAVYLCASSPGTSGRAGDTQYFGPGTRLTVL.

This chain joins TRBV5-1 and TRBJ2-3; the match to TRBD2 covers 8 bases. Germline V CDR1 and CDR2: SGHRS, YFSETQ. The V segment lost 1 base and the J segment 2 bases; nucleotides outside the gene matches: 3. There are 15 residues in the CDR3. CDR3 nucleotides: TGCGCCAGCAGCTTGACTAGCGGTACCACAGATACGCAGTATTTT. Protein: CASSLTSGTTDTQYF.

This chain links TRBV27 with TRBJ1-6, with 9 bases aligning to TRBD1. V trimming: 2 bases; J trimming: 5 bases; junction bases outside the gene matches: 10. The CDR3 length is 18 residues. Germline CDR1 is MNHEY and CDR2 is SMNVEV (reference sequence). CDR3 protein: CASSLSGVGTGNNSPLHF. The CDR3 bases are TGTGCCAGCAGTTTAAGCGGAGTGGGGACAGGGAATAATTCACCCCTCCACTTT.

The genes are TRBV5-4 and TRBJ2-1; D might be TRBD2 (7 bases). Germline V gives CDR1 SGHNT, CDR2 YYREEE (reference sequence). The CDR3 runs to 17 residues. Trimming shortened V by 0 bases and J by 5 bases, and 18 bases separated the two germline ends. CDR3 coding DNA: TGTGCCAGCAGCTTGGAGTGGGGGGGCGGACTAAACAATGAGCAGTTCTTC. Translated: CASSLEWGGGLNNEQFF.